Below are 8 T cell receptor beta chains sequenced from a single sample in a study of cytomegalovirus exposure and HLA in healthy donors. In the PCR, 60 Vbeta and 13 Jbeta primers were used. Clones were sequenced by immunoSEQ multiplex PCR, and TCRdb holds only the in-frame ones, with some missing. The profile shows under 200,000 clones, 84% of them singletons. What was sequenced was PBMCs. These receptor sequences come from a woman aged 45 to 65 in good health and CMV-seropositive.

This sequence joins TRBV11-2 and TRBJ2-2; perhaps TRBD2 as D (6 bases). The CDR3 is made up of 14 amino acids. Germline CDR1 SGHAT, CDR2 FQNNGV. Trimming shortened V by 5 bases and J by 0 bases, and 7 bases separated the two germline ends. CDR3 DNA: TGTGCCAGCAGCGGGGGGACGAACACCGGGGAGCTGTTTTTT. It encodes CASSGGTNTGELFF.

The chain recombines TRBV9 with TRBJ1-1; 8 positions agree with TRBD1. V trimming: 0 bases; J trimming: 1 base; junction bases outside the gene matches: 8. The CDR3 length is 17 residues. In germline, CDR1 is SGDLS, CDR2 YYNGEE. The CDR3: CASSVVQGVGANTEAFF. CDR3 nucleotide sequence: TGTGCCAGCAGCGTAGTACAGGGGGTCGGGGCGAACACTGAAGCTTTCTTT.

This sequence joins TRBV27 and TRBJ1-2; no reliable D call. There are 13 residues in the CDR3. Deletions cut 0 bases from V and 3 bases from J, with 5 bases between. Germline assignment: CDR1 MNHEY and CDR2 SMNVEV (reference sequence). For the CDR3, the DNA is TGTGCCAGCAGTTTATCGGCTCACTATGGCTACACCTTC. It specifies CASSLSAHYGYTF.

The genes are TRBV6-6 and TRBJ1-1; the match to TRBD1 covers 7 bases. The CDR3 totals 14 residues. Germline CDR1 MNHNY, CDR2 SVGAGI (reference sequence). V shed 4 bases, J shed 4 bases, and the junction held 6 bases outside the gene matches. CDR3 sequence (DNA): TGTGCCAGCAGTTCTCGTCCAGGGGGCACTGAAGCTTTCTTT. Protein sequence: CASSSRPGGTEAFF.

DNA for the CDR3: TGTGCCAGCTCCCCGGGAAGGCAGGGGGCAGGTGTCGGCTCACCCCTCCACTTT. The encoded protein is CASSPGRQGAGVGSPLHF. This chain joins TRBV18 and TRBJ1-6; 8 nucleotides line up with TRBD1. The CDR3 has 18 residues. Germline CDR1 KGHSH, CDR2 LQKENI. Losses at the gene ends were 6 bases for V and 10 bases for J; bases not matched to a gene: 20.

The J gene is TRBJ1-1, the V gene TRBV18; a weak D match, TRBD1 (5 bases). The germline CDR1 and CDR2 sequences are KGHSH and LQKENI. The CDR3 is 13 amino acids. The V end lost 3 bases, the J end lost 6 bases, and 11 bases lay between the germline ends. CDR3 sequence reads: CASSPGQGAEAFF. The CDR3 coding sequence is TGTGCCAGCTCACCCGGCCAGGGCGCTGAAGCTTTCTTT.

The chain couples TRBV5-8 to TRBJ2-7, with 9 nucleotides matching TRBD2. The CDR3 has 14 residues. Germline CDR1 reads SGHTS; CDR2 reads YDEGEE. Losses at the gene ends were 4 bases for V and 0 bases for J; bases not matched to a gene: 2. CDR3 amino acids: CASSLAGYSYEQYF. CDR3 nucleotides: TGTGCCAGCAGCCTAGCGGGGTACTCCTACGAGCAGTACTTC.

The chain uses TRBV5-1 and TRBJ1-1; 10 bases are a match to TRBD1. The CDR3 consists of 16 residues. CDR1 and CDR2 (germline): SGHRS, YFSETQ. V dropped 2 bases and J dropped 0; count of bases not matched to a gene: 4. Here the CDR3 reads CASSFGQGGLNTEAFF. In nucleotides, the CDR3 is TGCGCCAGCAGCTTTGGACAGGGGGGGTTGAACACTGAAGCTTTCTTT.